One and the same sample provided the 15 T cell receptor beta chains below, sequenced in a study of beta chain features in type 1 diabetes. The study's findings and limits: Type 1 diabetes patients had moderately but significantly shorter TCRB CDR3s in all four CD4+ subsets.

Expressed TCRB transcripts were sequenced because the isolated RNA had all been reverse transcribed beforehand. Sequencing was performed with immunoSEQ multiplex PCR; in TCRdb, only in-frame clones are kept and a portion is missing. This table has 200,000 to 300,000 clones, around 13% appearing once. The antigens for these receptors are not known. The sample taken for sequencing was naive CD4+ T cells from blood. The receptors here all came from a man aged 25-45 years with type 1 diabetes.

The genes are TRBV11-3 and TRBJ2-2; 8 bases map to TRBD1. CDR1 and CDR2 from the germline V gene are SGHNT and YENEEA. The length of the CDR3 is 14 residues. Germline trimming cut 4 bases from V and 8 bases from J; bases unmatched to any gene: 6. CDR3 amino acids: CASSSRRTGGELFF. The CDR3 DNA is TGTGCCAGCAGCTCAAGACGGACAGGGGGGGAGCTGTTTTTT.

This clone has a handful of counts. The gene calls are TRBV30 and TRBJ2-5, with D maybe TRBD2 (6 bases). The germline V and J ends were trimmed by 4 bases and 5 bases, with 14 bases remaining between them. The CDR3 has 13 residues. CDR1 GTSNPN and CDR2 SVGIG come from the germline V gene (reference sequence). CDR3 sequence (DNA): TGTGCCTGGATCGGGGGATCTTGGGAGACCCAGTACTTC. Translation gives CAWIGGSWETQYF.

The chain couples TRBV10-3 to TRBJ1-1, with D perhaps TRBD1 (6 bases). This CDR3 contains 15 residues. Deletions cut 6 bases from V and 1 base from J, with 15 bases between. Germline V gene data show CDR1 as ENHRY and CDR2 as SYGVKD. The CDR3 DNA is TGTGCCATCAGCGAGGGGCCAGGGGCGAACACTGAAGCTTTCTTT. Translated: CAISEGPGANTEAFF.

The V call is TRBV11-2, the J call TRBJ2-5; 9 bases fit TRBD1. This CDR3 region has 13 residues. The V segment lost 3 bases and the J segment 4 bases; nucleotides outside the gene matches: 0. Germline V gene sequence: CDR1 SGHAT, CDR2 FQNNGV. This CDR3 is CASSLGQGETQYF. CDR3 in DNA: TGTGCCAGCAGCTTGGGACAGGGAGAGACCCAGTACTTC.

This clone was observed a handful of times. The chain couples TRBV2 to TRBJ2-7; no reliable D call. Trimming left V 6 bases short and J 6 bases short, with 6 bases between. This CDR3 spans 10 amino acids. Per germline, CDR1 SNHLY and CDR2 FYNNEI. In nucleotides, the CDR3 is TGTGCCAGCAGGGAGATCGAGCAGTACTTC. Protein sequence: CASREIEQYF.

The chain employs TRBV14 and TRBJ1-2, with 8 bases identical to TRBD1. Germline V gene lookup returns CDR1 SGHDN and CDR2 FVKESK. The CDR3 has 16 amino acids. Trimming took 4 bases from V and 7 from J; bases not matched to a gene: 14. CDR3 DNA sequence: TGTGCCAGCAGCCCACGTAGGGCAGGGGGCGCGGGTGGCTACACCTTC. Protein: CASSPRRAGGAGGYTF.

This clone was seen more than once but under ten times. This sequence joins TRBV2 and TRBJ2-7, with 8 bases identical to TRBD1. Per the germline V gene, CDR1 is SNHLY and CDR2 is FYNNEI. The trim removed 2 bases at V and 5 bases at J, leaving 5 bases unmatched. The CDR3 spans 14 residues. CDR3 DNA: TGTGCCAGCAGTGAATACAGGGGGACCCACGAGCAGTACTTC. Translated, it gives CASSEYRGTHEQYF.

This clone was counted between two and nine times. The genes are TRBV19 and TRBJ1-2; perhaps TRBD1 as D (5 bases). Germline V gene lookup returns CDR1 LNHDA and CDR2 SQIVND (reference sequence). With 4 bases removed from V and 5 bases from J, the gap between germline ends came to 8 bases. The CDR3 length is 12 residues. In nucleotides, the CDR3 is TGTGCCAGTAGTACTCCAGGGTATGGCTACACCTTC. It translates to CASSTPGYGYTF.

This clone showed up just a few times. V gene TRBV18 combines with J gene TRBJ2-7; D unresolved. The CDR3 is 14 residues long. With 1 base removed from V and 5 bases from J, the gap between germline ends came to 12 bases. CDR1 KGHSH and CDR2 LQKENI come from the germline V gene. For the CDR3, the DNA is TGTGCCAGCTCACCACGTGGGCTTTCCCACGAGCAGTACTTC. Residues: CASSPRGLSHEQYF.

The sample holds a few counts of this clone. The chain joins TRBV7-9 to TRBJ2-5; 9 bases map to TRBD2. There are 15 residues in the CDR3. Unmatched junction bases numbered 6, after V lost 5 bases and J lost 2 bases. From germline, CDR1 is SEHNR and CDR2 FQNEAQ (reference sequence). The CDR3 sequence is CASSAWTSAQETQYF. CDR3 coding DNA: TGTGCCAGCAGCGCCTGGACTAGCGCACAAGAGACCCAGTACTTC. Combining the CDR3 with reference TRBV7-9 and TRBJ2-5 gives the whole variable domain DTGVSQNPRHKITKRGQNVTFRCDPISEHNRLYWYRQTLGQGPEFLTYFQNEAQLEKSRLLSDRFSAERPKGSFSTLEIQRTEQGDSAMYLCASSAWTSAQETQYFGPGTRLLVL.

This rearrangement joins TRBV7-6 to TRBJ2-1; D perhaps matches TRBD2 (7 bases). Per the germline V gene, CDR1 is SGHVS and CDR2 is FNYEAQ. Trimming left V 4 bases short and J 11 bases short, with 15 bases between. This CDR3 is built from 13 residues. CDR3 protein: CASSSRGGDQQFF. The DNA of the CDR3 is TGTGCCAGCAGCTCCCGAGGGGGGGATCAGCAGTTCTTC. The whole variable domain, remainder taken from reference TRBV7-6 and TRBJ2-1, is GAGVSQSPRYKVTKRGQDVALRCDPISGHVSLYWYRQALGQGPEFLTYFNYEAQQDKSGLPNDRFSAERPEGSISTLTIQRTEQRDSAMYRCASSSRGGDQQFFGPGTRLTVL.

CDR3 loop: CASSPERGTQYF. DNA for the CDR3: TGTGCCAGCTCACCTGAACGGGGGACCCAGTACTTC. The chain couples TRBV18 to TRBJ2-5; a weak D match, TRBD2 (5 bases). Germline loops: CDR1 KGHSH, CDR2 LQKENI. V dropped 3 bases and J dropped 7 bases, with 9 bases sitting between them. CDR3 length: 12 amino acids.

This sequence joins TRBV6-6 and TRBJ2-7, with TRBD2 matching 9 bases. Germline-derived CDR1 and CDR2 are MNHNY and SVGAGI (reference sequence). V dropped 0 bases and J dropped 2; count of bases not matched to a gene: 5. The CDR3 totals 16 residues. CDR3 nucleotides: TGTGCCAGCAGTTACTCTCCGACTAGCGGTGCCTACGAGCAGTACTTC. Translated, it gives CASSYSPTSGAYEQYF.

The chain has TRBV5-6 and TRBJ2-3, with 10 bases fitting TRBD2. The germline V gene has CDR1 SGHDT and CDR2 YYEEEE. The trim removed 0 bases at V and 4 bases at J, leaving 5 bases unmatched. The length of the CDR3 is 16 residues. The CDR3: CASSLASGRWSDTQYF. The CDR3 coding sequence is TGTGCCAGCAGCTTGGCTAGCGGGAGATGGTCAGATACGCAGTATTTT.

This clone was counted only a few times. The chain joins TRBV29-1 to TRBJ2-3; 9 bases align to TRBD2. The CDR3 totals 14 residues. J was trimmed by 2 bases and V by 7 bases; bases with no gene match: 7. The V gene's germline CDR1 is SQVTM and CDR2 ANQGSEA. The CDR3 protein is CSGGTSWNTDTQYF. The CDR3 coding sequence is TGCAGCGGTGGGACTAGCTGGAACACAGATACGCAGTATTTT.